A selection of T cell receptor beta chains follows, all from one sample in a study of T-cell reconstitution after alpha-beta-depleted transplantation in children. TCRdb recomputed calls from the PCR reads with MiXCR, one row per CDR3 protein. The sample carries around 76,000 distinct CDR3 sequences, 15% to 20% recorded once. The sample consisted of PBMCs, mostly from graft donor cells, taken 360 days after TCRalphabeta/CD19-depleted stem cell transplant. Receptors were obtained from a male patient between 2 and 10 years old who had a stem cell transplant for acute lymphoblastic leukemia, so the T cells may come from the graft donor. The CDR3 runs from the conserved cysteine through the conserved F or W. D genes are given only for firm matches. For some rows the clone size is stated as once, few or many, or as a class when expanded; others skip it.

16 | few | TRBD1 | TRBJ2-3 | TRBV5-4 | TGTGCCAGCAGCTCCACCCGGACCCAGGGGGCAGATACGCAGTATTTT | CASSSTRTQGADTQYF
15 | . | TRBD1 | TRBJ2-3 | TRBV7-9 | TGTGCCAGCAGCCCAGGACAGGGGGCGATAGATACGCAGTATTTT | CASSPGQGAIDTQYF
13 | many | TRBD2 | TRBJ2-3 | TRBV20-1 | TGCAGCCAAAGAGGTAGCGGGAGGGATACGCAGTATTTT | CSQRGSGRDTQYF
14 | few | TRBD2 | TRBJ2-5 | TRBV5-6 | TGTGCCAGCAGCTTGGCGGGGAGGGAAGAGACCCAGTACTTC | CASSLAGREETQYF
18 | few | TRBD1 | TRBJ2-7 | TRBV7-6 | TGTGCCAGCAGCTTAGGTCCAACCCGACAGGGGACGGGAAGCGAGCAGTACTTC | CASSLGPTRQGTGSEQYF
15 | few | TRBD2 | TRBJ2-7 | TRBV4-1 | TGCGCCAGCAGCCAACTACTAGCGGGAGTAGAGGAGCAGTACTTC | CASSQLLAGVEEQYF
16 | . | TRBD2 | TRBJ2-7 | TRBV4-1 | TGCGCCAGCAGCCAAGAACAGAGACTAGCGTTGGGCGAGCAGTACTTC | CASSQEQRLALGEQYF
14 | . | TRBD1 | TRBJ1-1 | TRBV6-5 | TGTGCCAGCAGTTACGACAGGGTGGTCACTGAAGCTTTCTTT | CASSYDRVVTEAFF
17 | . | . | TRBJ1-1 | TRBV7-9 | TGTGCCAGCAGCTTCGGCCTGAAGGTTCCCCTGAACACTGAAGCTTTCTTT | CASSFGLKVPLNTEAFF
15 | . | TRBD2 | TRBJ2-1 | TRBV6-1 | TGTGCCAGCAGAACCACTAGCGGGAAATATAATGAGCAGTTCTTC | CASRTTSGKYNEQFF
18 | once | . | TRBJ1-1 | TRBV30 | TGTGCCTGGAACAGGAAGGGATCAGGAATTACTATCAACACTGAAGCTTTCTTT | CAWNRKGSGITINTEAFF
15 | . | . | TRBJ1-1 | TRBV7-9 | TGTGCCAGCAGCCCCCTGTTCGGGACGAACACTGAAGCTTTCTTT | CASSPLFGTNTEAFF
21 | many | TRBD2 | TRBJ2-3 | TRBV3-1 | TGTGCCAGCAGCCAAGACTACGACTATATCGCAAAGCGGGAGGCCACAGATACGCAGTATTTT | CASSQDYDYIAKREATDTQYF
18 | . | . | TRBJ2-2 | TRBV7-7 | TGTGCCAGCAGCTTACTCGGTCCCCTAGACCCTAGCACCGGGGAGCTGTTTTTT | CASSLLGPLDPSTGELFF
15 | . | . | TRBJ2-6 | TRBV15 | TGTGCCACCAGCTATGGTGGGGCTGGGGCCAACGTCCTGACTTTC | CATSYGGAGANVLTF
18 | few | . | TRBJ1-2 | TRBV5-1 | TGCGCCAGCACCTTCCGGGGGGCGCCGGGAAAAGATGACTATGGCTACACCTTC | CASTFRGAPGKDDYGYTF
14 | few | . | TRBJ2-3 | TRBV6-5 | TGTGCCAGCAGTTACTGGGGGGCTGCAGATACGCAGTATTTT | CASSYWGAADTQYF
16 | . | . | TRBJ2-1 | TRBV29-1 | TGCAGCGTTGAAGGGGGCGCAGGGGGGTTCTACAATGAGCAGTTCTTC | CSVEGGAGGFYNEQFF
15 | . | . | TRBJ2-1 | TRBV11-1 | TGTGCCAGCAGCTTAGCGGGAGGACGGAACAATGAGCAGTTCTTC | CASSLAGGRNNEQFF
14 | . | . | TRBJ2-5 | TRBV11-3 | TGTGCCAGCAGCTTAGGGGGGTACCAAGAGACCCAGTACTTC | CASSLGGYQETQYF
12 | few | . | TRBJ2-7 | TRBV12-3/TRBV12-4 | TGTGCCAGCAGCGACAGAGGCTACGAGCAGTACTTC | CASSDRGYEQYF
15 | . | TRBD2 | TRBJ2-7 | TRBV2 | TGTGCCAGCAGTCGAAGACCGGGACTAGTCTACGAGCAGTACTTC | CASSRRPGLVYEQYF
20 | . | TRBD2 | TRBJ2-1 | TRBV29-1 | TGCAGCGTTGAAGTCGTCCCTTTCGCTAGCGGGAGGGCGAGGAGCAATGAGCAGTTCTTC | CSVEVVPFASGRARSNEQFF
15 | many | . | TRBJ2-3 | TRBV12-3/TRBV12-4 | TGTGCCAGCAGTTTTCGAAGCGGAGGGGAGTATACGCAGTATTTT | CASSFRSGGEYTQYF
15 | . | . | TRBJ2-2 | TRBV5-1 | TGCGCCAGCAGCTTGGCAAGCGGTTACACCGGGGAGCTGTTTTTT | CASSLASGYTGELFF
19 | . | . | TRBJ2-4 | TRBV4-2 | TGTGCCAGCAGCGGACTAATAGGGGGGGCGGAACTAGCCAAAAACATTCAGTACTTC | CASSGLIGGAELAKNIQYF
14 | . | TRBD2 | TRBJ2-7 | TRBV29-1 | TGCAGCGCCGGTTATGGGAGGGGTGCTTACGAGCAGTACTTC | CSAGYGRGAYEQYF
16 | few | . | TRBJ2-1 | TRBV7-6 | TGTGCCAGCAGCTTATTCCGAGTGGGTATCGACAATGAGCAGTTCTTC | CASSLFRVGIDNEQFF
14 | few | . | TRBJ2-7 | TRBV29-1 | TGCAGCGTTGAACGGGGGGCTAATGACTACGAGCAGTACTTC | CSVERGANDYEQYF